These 13 T cell receptor beta chains were all obtained from the same sample, sequenced in a study of blood T cell repertoires in COVID-19. Only in-frame clones appear in the TCRdb table, and some are missing; sequencing was by immunoSEQ multiplex PCR. The data hold under 350,000 clones, with approximately 85% observed a single time. The specimen sequenced was peripheral blood. The origin of the receptors is a woman in her sixties or seventies with acute or convalescent COVID-19.

The chain links TRBV3-1 (or the pseudogene TRBV3-2) to TRBJ2-1, with D tentatively TRBD2 (6 bases). Deletions cut 6 bases from V and 8 bases from J, with 14 bases between. This CDR3 comprises 13 residues. Germline V gene lookup returns CDR1 LGHDT and CDR2 YNNKEL (reference sequence). The chain's CDR3 is CASSQTSLDEQFF. For the CDR3, the DNA is TGTGCCAGCAGTCAGACTAGTCTGGATGAGCAGTTCTTC.

The rearrangement links TRBV6-1 to TRBJ2-7; D perhaps matches TRBD2 (6 bases). The CDR3 consists of 15 residues. V shed 1 base and J shed 4 bases, with 14 bases lying between them. CDR1 MNHNS and CDR2 SASEGT come from the germline V gene. CDR3 in amino acids: CASSEGLRGGYEQYF. The CDR3 bases are TGTGCCAGCAGTGAAGGGTTAAGGGGAGGTTACGAGCAGTACTTC.

The chain is built from TRBV10-3 and TRBJ2-3, with a tentative D call TRBD2 (5 bases). CDR3 length: 15 residues. The V gene lost 0 bases and the J gene lost 3 bases, with 10 bases spanning the gap. CDR1 is ENHRY and CDR2 is SYGVKD in the germline V gene. The CDR3 DNA reads as TGTGCCATCAGTGAGTCGAGCTCGGGGACAGATACGCAGTATTTT. Translating gives CAISESSSGTDTQYF.

The DNA of the CDR3 is TGTGCCAGCAGTTTGCGGGACAGGGCGGCCGCTTTCTTT. Translation: CASSLRDRAAAFF. The chain employs TRBV12-3 or TRBV12-4 and TRBJ1-1, with 9 bases aligning to TRBD1. Trimming at V came to 3 bases and at J to 11 bases, leaving 7 bases not matched to a gene. This CDR3 spans 13 amino acids.

This clone was recorded a few times. The J gene is TRBJ2-3, the V gene TRBV9, with D perhaps matching TRBD1 (6 bases). The V gene lost 3 bases and the J gene lost 6 bases, with 14 bases spanning the gap. CDR1 is SGDLS, CDR2 YYNGEE, per germline. There are 14 residues in the CDR3. The CDR3 nucleotides are TGTGCCAGCAGCGCCGTGGACAGAGCGGATACGCAGTATTTT. Amino acid sequence: CASSAVDRADTQYF.

This clone was seen more than once but under ten times. The gene calls are TRBV6-5 and TRBJ1-1; possible D gene TRBD1, 5 bases. The CDR3 sequence is 12 residues long. Germline-derived CDR1 and CDR2 are MNHEY and SVGAGI. Deletions cut 8 bases from V and 2 bases from J, with 9 bases between. CDR3: CASGRENTEAFF. CDR3 nucleotides: TGTGCCAGCGGCAGGGAAAACACTGAAGCTTTCTTT.

The chain employs TRBV9 and TRBJ2-2, with 10 bases that match TRBD1. This CDR3 is 17 amino acids long. Looked up from germline, CDR1 is SGDLS and CDR2 is YYNGEE. J gave up 3 bases and V 4 bases, and 9 bases lay outside the gene matches. The CDR3 DNA reads as TGTGCCAGCAGCCAAAGCGGGACAGGGGCGGACACCGGGGAGCTGTTTTTT. Translated, it gives CASSQSGTGADTGELFF.

The rearrangement joins TRBV9 to TRBJ1-4, with TRBD1 matching over 7 bases. V lost 7 bases, J lost 5 bases, and 5 bases stayed unmatched. Germline CDR1 is SGDLS and CDR2 is YYNGEE. This CDR3 spans 13 amino acids. The CDR3 here is CASEGQPNEKLFF. The CDR3, as DNA: TGTGCCAGCGAGGGACAGCCCAATGAAAAACTGTTTTTT.

The chain has TRBV3-1 (or the pseudogene TRBV3-2) and TRBJ1-1; 8 positions match TRBD1. CDR1 and CDR2 from the germline V gene are LGHDT and YNNKEL (reference sequence). The CDR3 loop spans 17 amino acids. The J segment lost 1 base and the V segment lost 0 bases, leaving 7 bases of the junction unmatched. As DNA, the CDR3 is TGTGCCAGCAGCCAAGATAGGAGGGGGACAGGGAACACTGAAGCTTTCTTT. This encodes CASSQDRRGTGNTEAFF.

This chain uses TRBV15 with TRBJ2-7; D is perhaps TRBD2 (8 bases). The CDR3 runs to 16 residues. Deletions cut 1 base from V and 9 bases from J, with 22 bases between. In germline, CDR1 is LNHNV, CDR2 YYDKDF (reference sequence). The CDR3 reads CATSRAAGGLGGAQYF. CDR3 sequence (DNA): TGTGCCACCAGCAGAGCCGCAGGGGGACTAGGGGGAGCGCAGTACTTC.

The rearrangement uses TRBV30 and TRBJ1-1; tentative D call: TRBD1 (6 bases). Trimming removed 0 bases at V and 4 bases at J, with 12 bases between. Germline V lookup: CDR1 GTSNPN, CDR2 SVGIG (reference sequence). CDR3 length: 14 amino acids. CDR3 residues: CAWSVEVRGTEAFF. The CDR3 DNA reads as TGTGCCTGGAGTGTTGAGGTCAGGGGCACTGAAGCTTTCTTT.

This chain joins TRBV5-6 and TRBJ1-6; tentatively, D is TRBD1 (5 bases). The CDR3 has 13 amino acids. The V gene lost 4 bases and the J gene lost 14 bases, with 16 bases spanning the gap. The germline gives CDR1 SGHDT, CDR2 YYEEEE. CDR3 coding DNA: TGTGCCAGCAGCCCCGACGCCGGGGGGACCCTCCACTTT. Translated, it gives CASSPDAGGTLHF. The complete variable domain, with remaining parts taken from reference TRBV5-6 and TRBJ1-6, reads DAGVTQSPTHLIKTRGQQVTLRCSPKSGHDTVSWYQQALGQGPQFIFQYYEEEERQRGNFPDRFSGHQFPNYSSELNVNALLLGDSALYLCASSPDAGGTLHFGNGTRLTVT.

This chain links TRBV6-6 with TRBJ1-1; D perhaps matches TRBD1 (5 bases). Trimming removed 0 bases at V and 11 bases at J, with 10 bases between. This CDR3 is 12 amino acids long. Germline V gene data show CDR1 as MNHNY and CDR2 as SVGAGI (reference sequence). The CDR3 loop is CASSYSGRAAFF. CDR3 DNA: TGTGCCAGCAGTTACTCGGGCAGGGCCGCTTTCTTT.